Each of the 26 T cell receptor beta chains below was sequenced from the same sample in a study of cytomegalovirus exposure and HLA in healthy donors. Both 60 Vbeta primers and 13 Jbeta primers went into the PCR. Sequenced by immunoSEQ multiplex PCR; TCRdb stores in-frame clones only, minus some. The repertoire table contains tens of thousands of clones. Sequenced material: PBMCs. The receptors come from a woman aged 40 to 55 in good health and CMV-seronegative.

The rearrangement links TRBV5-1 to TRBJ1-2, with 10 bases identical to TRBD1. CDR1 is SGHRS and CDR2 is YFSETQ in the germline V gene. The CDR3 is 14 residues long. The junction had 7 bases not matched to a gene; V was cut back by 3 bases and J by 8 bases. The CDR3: CASSSLTGGSGYTF. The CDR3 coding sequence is TGCGCCAGCAGCTCGCTGACAGGGGGCAGCGGCTACACCTTC.

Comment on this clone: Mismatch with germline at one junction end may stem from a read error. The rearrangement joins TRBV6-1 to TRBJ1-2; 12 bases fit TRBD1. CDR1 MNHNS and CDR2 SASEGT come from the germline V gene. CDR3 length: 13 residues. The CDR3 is CASSGGQGAGYTF. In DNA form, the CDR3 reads TGTGCCAGTAGTGGGGGACAGGGGGCCGGCTACACCTTC.

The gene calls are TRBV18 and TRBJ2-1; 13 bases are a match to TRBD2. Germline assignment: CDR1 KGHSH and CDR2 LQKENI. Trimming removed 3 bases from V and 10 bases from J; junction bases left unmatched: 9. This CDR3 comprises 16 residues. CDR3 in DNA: TGTGCCAGCTCACCGAAAGGACTAGCGGGGGCGGGGGAGCAGTTCTTC. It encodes CASSPKGLAGAGEQFF. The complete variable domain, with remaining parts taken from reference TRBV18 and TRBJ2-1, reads NAGVMQNPRHLVRRRGQEARLRCSPMKGHSHVYWYRQLPEEGLKFMVYLQKENIIDESGMPKERFSAEFPKEGPSILRIQQVVRGDSAAYFCASSPKGLAGAGEQFFGPGTRLTVL.

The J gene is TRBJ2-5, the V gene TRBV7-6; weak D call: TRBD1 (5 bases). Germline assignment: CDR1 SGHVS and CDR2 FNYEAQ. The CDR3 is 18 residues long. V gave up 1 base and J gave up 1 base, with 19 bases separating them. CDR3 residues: CASSLELGQLSIQETQYF. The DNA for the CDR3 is TGTGCCAGCAGCTTAGAATTGGGGCAGCTCTCAATCCAAGAGACCCAGTACTTC. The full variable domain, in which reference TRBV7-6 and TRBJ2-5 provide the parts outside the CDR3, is GAGVSQSPRYKVTKRGQDVALRCDPISGHVSLYWYRQALGQGPEFLTYFNYEAQQDKSGLPNDRFSAERPEGSISTLTIQRTEQRDSAMYRCASSLELGQLSIQETQYFGPGTRLLVL.

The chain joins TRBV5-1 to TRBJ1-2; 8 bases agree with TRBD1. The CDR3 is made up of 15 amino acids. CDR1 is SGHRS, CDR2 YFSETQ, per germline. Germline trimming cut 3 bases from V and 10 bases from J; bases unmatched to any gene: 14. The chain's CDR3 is CASSYSPGTGEYYTF. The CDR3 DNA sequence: TGCGCCAGCAGCTATTCACCCGGGACAGGAGAGTACTACACCTTC.

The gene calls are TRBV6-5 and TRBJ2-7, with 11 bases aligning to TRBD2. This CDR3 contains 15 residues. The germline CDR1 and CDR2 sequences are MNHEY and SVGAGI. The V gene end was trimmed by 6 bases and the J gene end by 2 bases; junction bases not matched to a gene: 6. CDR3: CASSSGTSGAYEQYF. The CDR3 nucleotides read TGTGCCAGCAGCTCCGGGACTAGCGGTGCCTACGAGCAGTACTTC.

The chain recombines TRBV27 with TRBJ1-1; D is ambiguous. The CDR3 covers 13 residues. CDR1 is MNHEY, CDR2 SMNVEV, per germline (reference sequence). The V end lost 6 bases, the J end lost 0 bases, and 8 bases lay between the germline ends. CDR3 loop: CASSSGMNTEAFF. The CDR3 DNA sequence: TGTGCCAGCAGCTCTGGCATGAACACTGAAGCTTTCTTT.

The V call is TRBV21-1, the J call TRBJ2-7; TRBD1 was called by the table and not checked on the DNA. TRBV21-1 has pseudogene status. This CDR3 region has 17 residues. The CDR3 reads CASSNRPTGERTYEQYF. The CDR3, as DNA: TGTGCCAGCAGCAACCGCCCGACAGGGGAAAGAACCTACGAGCAGTACTTC.

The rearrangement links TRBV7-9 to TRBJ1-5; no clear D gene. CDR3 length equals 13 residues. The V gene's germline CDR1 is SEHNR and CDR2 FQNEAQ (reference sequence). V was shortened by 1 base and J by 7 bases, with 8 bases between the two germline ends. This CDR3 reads CASSLGVNQPQHF. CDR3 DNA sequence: TGTGCCAGCAGCTTAGGCGTAAACCAGCCCCAGCATTTT.

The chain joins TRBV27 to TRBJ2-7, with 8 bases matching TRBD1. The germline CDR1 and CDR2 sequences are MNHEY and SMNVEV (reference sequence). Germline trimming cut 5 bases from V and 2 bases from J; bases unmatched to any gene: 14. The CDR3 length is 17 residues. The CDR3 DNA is TGTGCCAGCAGTCCGTACTTCACAGGGGGGACCGCCTACGAGCAGTACTTC. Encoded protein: CASSPYFTGGTAYEQYF.

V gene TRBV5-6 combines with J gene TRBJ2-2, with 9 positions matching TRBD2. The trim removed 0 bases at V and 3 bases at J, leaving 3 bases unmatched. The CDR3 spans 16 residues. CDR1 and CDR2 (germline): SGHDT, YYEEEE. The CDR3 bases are TGTGCCAGCAGCTTGGGTAGCGGGAGTTACACCGGGGAGCTGTTTTTT. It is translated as CASSLGSGSYTGELFF. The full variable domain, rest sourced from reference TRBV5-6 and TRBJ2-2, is DAGVTQSPTHLIKTRGQQVTLRCSPKSGHDTVSWYQQALGQGPQFIFQYYEEEERQRGNFPDRFSGHQFPNYSSELNVNALLLGDSALYLCASSLGSGSYTGELFFGEGSRLTVL.

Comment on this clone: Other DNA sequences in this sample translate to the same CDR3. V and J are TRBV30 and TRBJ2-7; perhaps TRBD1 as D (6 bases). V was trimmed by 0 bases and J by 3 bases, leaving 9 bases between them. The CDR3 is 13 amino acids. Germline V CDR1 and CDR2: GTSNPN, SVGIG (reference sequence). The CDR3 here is CAWSVKQGYEQYF. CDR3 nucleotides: TGTGCCTGGAGTGTCAAACAGGGCTACGAGCAGTACTTC.

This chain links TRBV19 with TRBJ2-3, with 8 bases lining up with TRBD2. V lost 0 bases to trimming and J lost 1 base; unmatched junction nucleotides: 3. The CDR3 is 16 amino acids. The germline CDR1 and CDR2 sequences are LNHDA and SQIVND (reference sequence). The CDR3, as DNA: TGTGCCAGTAGTATAGATGGGCGGGGGGGCACAGATACGCAGTATTTT. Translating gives CASSIDGRGGTDTQYF.

CDR3 DNA sequence: TGTGCCAGCACCCACTACCGGGACTGGGGGGAAAAACTGTTTTTT. Amino acids: CASTHYRDWGEKLFF. This chain links TRBV6-6 with TRBJ1-4; weak D call: TRBD1 (5 bases). Germline values: CDR1 MNHNY, CDR2 SVGAGI (reference sequence). Trimming cost V 7 bases and J 8 bases, with 20 bases left between them. CDR3 length: 15 amino acids.

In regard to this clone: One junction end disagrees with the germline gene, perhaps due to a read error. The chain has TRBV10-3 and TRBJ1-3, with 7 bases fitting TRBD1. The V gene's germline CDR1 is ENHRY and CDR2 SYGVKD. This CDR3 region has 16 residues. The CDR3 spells CAIRGWTGLSGNNIYF. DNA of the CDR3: TGTGCCATCAGGGGTTGGACAGGCCTCTCTGGAAACAACATATATTTT.

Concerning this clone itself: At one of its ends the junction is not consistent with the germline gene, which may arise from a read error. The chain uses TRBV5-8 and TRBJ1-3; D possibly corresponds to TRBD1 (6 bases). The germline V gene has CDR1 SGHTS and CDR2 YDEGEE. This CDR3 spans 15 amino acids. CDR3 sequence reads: CASSPQGVSENTIYF. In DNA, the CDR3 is TGTGCCAGCAGCCCACAGGGAGTCTCTGAAAACACCATATATTTT.

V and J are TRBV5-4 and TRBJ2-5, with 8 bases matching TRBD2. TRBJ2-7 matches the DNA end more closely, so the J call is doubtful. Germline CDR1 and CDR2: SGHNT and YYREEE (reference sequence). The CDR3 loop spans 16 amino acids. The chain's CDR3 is CASSLGGAGRDSEQYF. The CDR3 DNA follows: TGTGCCAGCAGCTTGGGTGGGGCCGGGAGGGACTCCGAGCAGTACTTC.

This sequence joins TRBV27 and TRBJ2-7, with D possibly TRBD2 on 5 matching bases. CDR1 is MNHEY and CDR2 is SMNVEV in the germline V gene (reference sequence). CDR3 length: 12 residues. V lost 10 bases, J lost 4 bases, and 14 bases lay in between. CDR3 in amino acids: CATGPEVYEQYF. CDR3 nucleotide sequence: TGTGCCACCGGACCGGAGGTGTACGAGCAGTACTTC.

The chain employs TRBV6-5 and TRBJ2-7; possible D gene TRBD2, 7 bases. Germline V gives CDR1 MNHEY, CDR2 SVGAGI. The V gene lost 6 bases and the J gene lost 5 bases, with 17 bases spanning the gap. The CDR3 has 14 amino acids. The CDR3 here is CASSKTSRGHEQYF. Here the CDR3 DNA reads TGTGCCAGCAGCAAGACTAGCCGGGGGCACGAGCAGTACTTC.

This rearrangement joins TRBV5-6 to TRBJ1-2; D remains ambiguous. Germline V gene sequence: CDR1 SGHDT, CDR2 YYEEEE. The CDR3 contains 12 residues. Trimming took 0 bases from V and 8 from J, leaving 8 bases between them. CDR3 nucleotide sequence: TGTGCCAGCAGCTTGGTTGCCCAGGGCTACACCTTC. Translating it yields CASSLVAQGYTF.

CDR3 region: CASSPGGGLARETQYF. The CDR3, as DNA: TGTGCCAGCAGCCCCGGGGGGGGACTAGCGAGAGAGACCCAGTACTTC. This sequence joins TRBV9 and TRBJ2-5, with 10 bases matching TRBD2. The CDR3 runs 16 residues. The ends lost 4 bases at V and 4 bases at J; junction bases unmatched: 10. Per the germline V gene, CDR1 is SGDLS and CDR2 is YYNGEE.

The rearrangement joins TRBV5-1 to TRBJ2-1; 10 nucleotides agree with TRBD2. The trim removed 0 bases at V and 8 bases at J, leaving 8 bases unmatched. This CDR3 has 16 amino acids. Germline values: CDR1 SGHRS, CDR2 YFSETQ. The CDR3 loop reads CASSLVAGGAGDEQFF. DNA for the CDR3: TGCGCCAGCAGCTTGGTAGCGGGAGGAGCTGGCGATGAGCAGTTCTTC.

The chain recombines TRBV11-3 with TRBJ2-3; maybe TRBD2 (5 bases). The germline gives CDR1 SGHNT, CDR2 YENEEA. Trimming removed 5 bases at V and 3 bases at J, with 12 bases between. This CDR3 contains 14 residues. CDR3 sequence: CASSQHRGTDTQYF. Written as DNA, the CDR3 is TGTGCCAGCAGCCAACATAGAGGGACAGATACGCAGTATTTT.

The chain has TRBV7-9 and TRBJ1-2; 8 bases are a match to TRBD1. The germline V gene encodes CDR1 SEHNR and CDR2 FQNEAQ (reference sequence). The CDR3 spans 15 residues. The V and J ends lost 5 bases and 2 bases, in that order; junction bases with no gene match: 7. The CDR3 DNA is TGTGCCAGCAGCCGCACGACAGGGGAGAACTATGGCTACACCTTC. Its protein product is CASSRTTGENYGYTF.

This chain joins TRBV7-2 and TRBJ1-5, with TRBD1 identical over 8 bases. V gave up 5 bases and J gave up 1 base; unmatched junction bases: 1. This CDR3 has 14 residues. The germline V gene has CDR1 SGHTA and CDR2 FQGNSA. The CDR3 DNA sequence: TGTGCCAGCAGCGGGACAGGCAGCAATCAGCCCCAGCATTTT. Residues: CASSGTGSNQPQHF. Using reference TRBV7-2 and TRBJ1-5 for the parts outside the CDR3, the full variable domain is GAGVSQSPSNKVTEKGKDVELRCDPISGHTALYWYRQSLGQGLEFLIYFQGNSAPDKSGLPSDRFSAERTGGSVSTLTIQRTQQEDSAVYLCASSGTGSNQPQHFGDGTRLSIL.

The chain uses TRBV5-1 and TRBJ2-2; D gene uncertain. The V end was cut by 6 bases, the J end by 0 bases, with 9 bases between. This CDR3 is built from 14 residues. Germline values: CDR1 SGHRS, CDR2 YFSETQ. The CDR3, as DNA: TGCGCCAGCACCCAGCGACCGAACACCGGGGAGCTGTTTTTT. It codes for CASTQRPNTGELFF.